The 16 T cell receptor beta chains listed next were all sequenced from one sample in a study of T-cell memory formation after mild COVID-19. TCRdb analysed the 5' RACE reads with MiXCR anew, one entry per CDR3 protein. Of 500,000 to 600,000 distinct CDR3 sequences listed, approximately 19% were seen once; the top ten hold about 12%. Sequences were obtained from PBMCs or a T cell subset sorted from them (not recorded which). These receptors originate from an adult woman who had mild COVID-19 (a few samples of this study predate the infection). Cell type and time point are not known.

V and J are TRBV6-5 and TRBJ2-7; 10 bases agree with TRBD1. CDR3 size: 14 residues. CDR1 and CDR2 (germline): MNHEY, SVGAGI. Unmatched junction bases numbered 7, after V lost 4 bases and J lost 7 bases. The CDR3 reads CASSSGQGPGEQYF. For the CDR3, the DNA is TGTGCCAGCAGTTCGGGACAGGGGCCAGGGGAGCAGTACTTC.

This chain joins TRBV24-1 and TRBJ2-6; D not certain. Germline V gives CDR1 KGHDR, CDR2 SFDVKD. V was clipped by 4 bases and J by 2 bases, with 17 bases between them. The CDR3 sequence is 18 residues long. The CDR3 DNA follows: TGTGCCACCAGTGACCCCCCTGGCAGGATGGCTGGGGCCAACGTCCTGACTTTC. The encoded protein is CATSDPPGRMAGANVLTF.

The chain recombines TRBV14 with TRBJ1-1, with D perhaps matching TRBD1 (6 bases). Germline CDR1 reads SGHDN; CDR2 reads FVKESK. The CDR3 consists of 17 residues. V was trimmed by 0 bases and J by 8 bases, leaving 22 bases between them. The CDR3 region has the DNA TGTGCCAGCAGCCAAGATCCCCCTCACAGGGCCGGCCTCGAAGCTTTCTTT. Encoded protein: CASSQDPPHRAGLEAFF. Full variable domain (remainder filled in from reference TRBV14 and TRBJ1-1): EAGVTQFPSHSVIEKGQTVTLRCDPISGHDNLYWYRRVMGKEIKFLLHFVKESKQDESGMPNNRFLAERTGGTYSTLKVQPAELEDSGVYFCASSQDPPHRAGLEAFFGQGTRLTVV.

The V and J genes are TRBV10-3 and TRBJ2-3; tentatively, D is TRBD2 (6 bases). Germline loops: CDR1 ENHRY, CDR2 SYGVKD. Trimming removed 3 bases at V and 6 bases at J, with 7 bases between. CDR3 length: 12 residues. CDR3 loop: CAISDAGDTQYF. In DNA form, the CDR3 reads TGTGCCATCAGTGACGCGGGGGATACGCAGTATTTT.

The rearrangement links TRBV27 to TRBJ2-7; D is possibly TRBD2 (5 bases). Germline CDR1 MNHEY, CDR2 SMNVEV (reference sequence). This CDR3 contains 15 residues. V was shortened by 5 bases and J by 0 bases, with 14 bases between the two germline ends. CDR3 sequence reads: CASSPRVLSSYEQYF. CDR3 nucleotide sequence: TGTGCCAGCAGTCCGAGGGTACTGAGCTCCTACGAGCAGTACTTC.

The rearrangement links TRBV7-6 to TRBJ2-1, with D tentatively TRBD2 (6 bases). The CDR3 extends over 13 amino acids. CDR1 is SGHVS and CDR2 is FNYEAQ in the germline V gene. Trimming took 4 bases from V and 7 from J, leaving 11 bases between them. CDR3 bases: TGTGCCAGCAGCTCCGGGGGAACGAATGAGCAGTTCTTC. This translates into CASSSGGTNEQFF.

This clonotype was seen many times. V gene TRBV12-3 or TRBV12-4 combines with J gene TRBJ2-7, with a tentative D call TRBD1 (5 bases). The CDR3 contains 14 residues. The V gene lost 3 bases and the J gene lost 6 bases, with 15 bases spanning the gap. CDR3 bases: TGTGCCAGCAGTTTCGGGCAGGGTATGAGCGAGCAGTACTTC. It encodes CASSFGQGMSEQYF.

For the CDR3, the DNA is TGTGCCAGCAGTTCGGTCAGGTCCTACGAGCAGTACTTC. It encodes CASSSVRSYEQYF. J is TRBJ2-7 and V is TRBV12-3 or TRBV12-4; D gene unclear. Deletions cut 4 bases from V and 1 base from J, with 8 bases between. The CDR3 is 13 residues long.

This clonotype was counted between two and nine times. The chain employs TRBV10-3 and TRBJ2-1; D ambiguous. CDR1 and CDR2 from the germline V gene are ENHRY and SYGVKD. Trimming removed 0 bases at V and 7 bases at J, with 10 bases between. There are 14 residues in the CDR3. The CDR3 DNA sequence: TGTGCCATCAGTGAGTCAACCCTCTGGAATGAGCAGTTCTTC. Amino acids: CAISESTLWNEQFF.

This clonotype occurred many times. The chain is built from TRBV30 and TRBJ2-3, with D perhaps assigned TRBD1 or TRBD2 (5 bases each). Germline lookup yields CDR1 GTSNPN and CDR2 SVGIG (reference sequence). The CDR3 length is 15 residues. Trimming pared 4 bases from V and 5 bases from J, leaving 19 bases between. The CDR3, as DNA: TGTGCCTGGAAAAATGGTGGGACCGACGGAGATACGCAGTATTTT. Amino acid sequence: CAWKNGGTDGDTQYF.

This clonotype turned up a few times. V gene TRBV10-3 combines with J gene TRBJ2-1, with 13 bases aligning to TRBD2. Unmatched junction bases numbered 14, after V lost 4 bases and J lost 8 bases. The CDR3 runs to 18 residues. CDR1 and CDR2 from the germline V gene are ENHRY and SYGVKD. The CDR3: CAISGPGGTSGITDEQFF. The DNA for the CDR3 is TGTGCCATCAGTGGCCCGGGGGGGACTAGCGGGATCACGGATGAGCAGTTCTTC.

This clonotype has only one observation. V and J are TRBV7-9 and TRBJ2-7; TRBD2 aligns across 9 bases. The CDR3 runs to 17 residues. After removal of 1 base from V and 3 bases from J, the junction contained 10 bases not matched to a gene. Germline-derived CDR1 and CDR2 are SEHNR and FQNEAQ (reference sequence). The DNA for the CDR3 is TGTGCCAGCAGCTTAGATCTGGCTAGCGGGGTTCACTACGAGCAGTACTTC. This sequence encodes CASSLDLASGVHYEQYF.

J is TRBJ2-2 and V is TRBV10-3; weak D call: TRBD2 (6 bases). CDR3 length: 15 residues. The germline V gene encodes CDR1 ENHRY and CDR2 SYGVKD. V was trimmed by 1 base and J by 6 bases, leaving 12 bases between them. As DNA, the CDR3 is TGTGCCATCAGTGAGTGCGGAGGGTTGGCCGGGGAGCTGTTTTTT. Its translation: CAISECGGLAGELFF.

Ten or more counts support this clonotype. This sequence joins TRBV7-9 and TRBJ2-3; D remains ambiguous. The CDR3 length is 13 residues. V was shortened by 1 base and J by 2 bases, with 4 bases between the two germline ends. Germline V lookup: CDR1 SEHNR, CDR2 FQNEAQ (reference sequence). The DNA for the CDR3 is TGTGCCAGCAGCTTAGGGTTCACAGATACGCAGTATTTT. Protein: CASSLGFTDTQYF.

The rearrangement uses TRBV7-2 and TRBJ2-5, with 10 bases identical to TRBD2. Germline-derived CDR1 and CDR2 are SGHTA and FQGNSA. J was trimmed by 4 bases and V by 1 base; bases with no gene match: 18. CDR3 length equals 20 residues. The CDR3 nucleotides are TGTGCCAGCAGCTTAGTACTTTTGGCTAGCGGGAGACGCGACTTAGAGACCCAGTACTTC. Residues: CASSLVLLASGRRDLETQYF.

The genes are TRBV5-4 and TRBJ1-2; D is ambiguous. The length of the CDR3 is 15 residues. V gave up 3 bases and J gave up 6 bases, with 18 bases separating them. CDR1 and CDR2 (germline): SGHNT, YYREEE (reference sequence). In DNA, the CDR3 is TGTGCCAGCAGCTACTCAACCCGGGCGACACATGGCTACACCTTC. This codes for CASSYSTRATHGYTF.